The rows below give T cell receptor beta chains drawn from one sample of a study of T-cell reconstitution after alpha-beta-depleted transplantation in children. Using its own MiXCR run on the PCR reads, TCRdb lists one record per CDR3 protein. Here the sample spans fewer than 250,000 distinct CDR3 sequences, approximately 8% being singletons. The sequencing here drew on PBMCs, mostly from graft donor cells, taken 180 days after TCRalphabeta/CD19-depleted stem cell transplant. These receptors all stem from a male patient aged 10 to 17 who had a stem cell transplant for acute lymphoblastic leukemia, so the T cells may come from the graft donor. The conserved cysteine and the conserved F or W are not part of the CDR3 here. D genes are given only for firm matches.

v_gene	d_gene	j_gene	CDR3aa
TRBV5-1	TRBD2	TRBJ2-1	ASSFGGTRYNEQF
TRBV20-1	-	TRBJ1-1	SASGASEAF
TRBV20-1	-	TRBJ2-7	SARRRDEQY
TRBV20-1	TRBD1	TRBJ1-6	SARPGGWGYNSPLH
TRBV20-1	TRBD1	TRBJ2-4	SANRDRAQLAKNIQY
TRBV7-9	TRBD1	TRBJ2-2	ASSHPRQGPNTGELF
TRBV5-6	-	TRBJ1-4	ASSFRGANEKLF
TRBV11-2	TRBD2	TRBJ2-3	ASSPGGGLDTQY
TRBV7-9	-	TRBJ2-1	ASGLLSYNEQF
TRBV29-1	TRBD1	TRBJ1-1	SVGQGGLNTEAF
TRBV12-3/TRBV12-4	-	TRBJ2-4	ACSLGGPGRPGAKNIQY